Sequencing of this T cell receptor (beta chain) was carried out in a study of blood T cell repertoires in COVID-19. The germline V gene has CDR1 LGHNA and CDR2 YNFKEQ. V lost 0 bases to trimming and J lost 3 bases, with 7 bases between them. This CDR3 is built from 14 residues. TCRdb keeps only in-frame clones here, not all; method: immunoSEQ multiplex PCR. The repertoire consists of 180,000 or so clones, with 80% to 90% occurring once and the leading ten covering around 2%. Sequences were obtained from PBMCs or T cells enriched from blood (not recorded which). The J gene is TRBJ2-3, the V gene TRBV4-2; no definite D call. This TCR was recovered from a woman aged 40 to 50 with acute COVID-19. The CDR3 here is CASSQDMATDTQYF. The CDR3 region has the DNA TGTGCCAGCAGCCAAGATATGGCAACAGATACGCAGTATTTT.